Sequencing of this T cell receptor beta chain was carried out in a study of T cells in Graves' hyperthyroidism and ophthalmopathy. Amplification of TCR beta CDR3 regions used RNA as the template. The primer set for the first-round RT-PCR of the TCR CDR3 was HTBI. TCRdb reprocessed the multiplex PCR reads via MiXCR and lists one record per CDR3 protein. Among approximately 150,000 distinct CDR3 sequences listed, roughly 9.4% were seen once. The V segment lost 5 bases and the J segment 3 bases; nucleotides outside the gene matches: 14. The CDR3 has 17 residues. CDR1 SGHAT and CDR2 FQDESV come from the germline V gene (reference sequence).

This clonotype originated in a woman under 30 with Graves' hyperthyroidism that later progressed to Graves' ophthalmopathy. What was sequenced was blood. The chain employs TRBV11-1 and TRBJ2-7; 9 bases are a match to TRBD1. The CDR3 spells CASSLGRGQGPYYEQYF. The CDR3 bases are TGTGCCAGCAGCCTTGGGAGGGGACAGGGCCCATACTACGAGCAGTACTTC.